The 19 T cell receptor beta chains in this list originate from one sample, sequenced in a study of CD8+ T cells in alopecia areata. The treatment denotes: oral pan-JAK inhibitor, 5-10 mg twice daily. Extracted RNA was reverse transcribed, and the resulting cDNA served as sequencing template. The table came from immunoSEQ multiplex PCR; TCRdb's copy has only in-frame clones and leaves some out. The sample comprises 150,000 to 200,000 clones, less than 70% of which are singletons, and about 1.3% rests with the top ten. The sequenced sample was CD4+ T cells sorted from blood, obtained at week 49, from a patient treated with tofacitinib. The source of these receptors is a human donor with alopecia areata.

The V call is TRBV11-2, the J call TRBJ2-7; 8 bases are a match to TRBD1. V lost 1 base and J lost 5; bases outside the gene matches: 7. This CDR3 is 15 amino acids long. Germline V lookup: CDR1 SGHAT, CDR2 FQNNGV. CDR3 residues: CASSLGWTGSDEQYF. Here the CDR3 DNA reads TGTGCCAGCAGCTTAGGTTGGACAGGGTCGGACGAGCAGTACTTC.

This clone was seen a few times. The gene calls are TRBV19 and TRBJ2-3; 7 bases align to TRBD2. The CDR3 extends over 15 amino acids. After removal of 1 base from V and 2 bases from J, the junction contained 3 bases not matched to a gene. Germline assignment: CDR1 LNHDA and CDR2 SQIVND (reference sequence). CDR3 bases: TGTGCCAGTAGTATAGGGGAGGGGTTCACAGATACGCAGTATTTT. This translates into CASSIGEGFTDTQYF.

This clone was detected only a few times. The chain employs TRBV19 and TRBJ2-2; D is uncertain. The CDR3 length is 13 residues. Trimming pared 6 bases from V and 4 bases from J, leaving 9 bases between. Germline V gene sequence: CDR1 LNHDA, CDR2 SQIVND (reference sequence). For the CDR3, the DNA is TGTGCCAGTAGCGACCAGTTCACCGGGGAGCTGTTTTTT. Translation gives CASSDQFTGELFF.

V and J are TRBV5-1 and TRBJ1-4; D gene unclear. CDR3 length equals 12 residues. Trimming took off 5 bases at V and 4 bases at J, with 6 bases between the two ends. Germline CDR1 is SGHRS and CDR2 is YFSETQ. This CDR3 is CASRQNNEKLFF. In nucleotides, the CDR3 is TGCGCCAGCAGACAGAATAATGAAAAACTGTTTTTT.

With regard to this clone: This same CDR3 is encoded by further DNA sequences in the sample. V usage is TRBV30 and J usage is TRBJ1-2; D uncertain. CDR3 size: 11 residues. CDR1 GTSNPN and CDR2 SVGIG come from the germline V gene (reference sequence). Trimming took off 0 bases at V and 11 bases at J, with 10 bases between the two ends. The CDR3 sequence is CAWSVGSRYTF. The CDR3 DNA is TGTGCCTGGAGTGTGGGGTCTCGGTACACCTTC.

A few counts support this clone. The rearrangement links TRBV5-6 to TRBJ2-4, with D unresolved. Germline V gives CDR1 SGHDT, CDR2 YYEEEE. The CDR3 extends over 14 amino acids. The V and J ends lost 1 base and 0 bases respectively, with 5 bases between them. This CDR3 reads CASSLSGAKNIQYF. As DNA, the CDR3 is TGTGCCAGCAGCTTGAGTGGAGCCAAAAACATTCAGTACTTC.

As DNA, the CDR3 is TGTGCCAGCAGCCCCCGAGGGAGGATGGATTCACCCCTCCACTTT. This sequence encodes CASSPRGRMDSPLHF. The rearrangement joins TRBV25-1 to TRBJ1-6; unclear D gene. The V and J ends lost 6 bases and 8 bases respectively, with 17 bases between them. CDR1 MGHDK and CDR2 SYGVNS come from the germline V gene. The CDR3 runs to 15 residues.

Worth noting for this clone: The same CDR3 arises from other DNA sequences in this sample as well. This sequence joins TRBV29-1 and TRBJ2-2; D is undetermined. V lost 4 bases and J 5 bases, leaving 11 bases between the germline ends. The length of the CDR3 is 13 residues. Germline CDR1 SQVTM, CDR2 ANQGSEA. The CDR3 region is CSVGILGTGELFF. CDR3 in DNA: TGCAGCGTTGGGATTTTAGGGACCGGGGAGCTGTTTTTT.

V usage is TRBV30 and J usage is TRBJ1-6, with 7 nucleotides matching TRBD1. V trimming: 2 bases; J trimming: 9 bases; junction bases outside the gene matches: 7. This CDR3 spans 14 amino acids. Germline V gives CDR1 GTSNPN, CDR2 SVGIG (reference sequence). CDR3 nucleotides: TGTGCCTGGAGTCTTGGACAGGCCGGTTCACCCCTCCACTTT. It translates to CAWSLGQAGSPLHF.

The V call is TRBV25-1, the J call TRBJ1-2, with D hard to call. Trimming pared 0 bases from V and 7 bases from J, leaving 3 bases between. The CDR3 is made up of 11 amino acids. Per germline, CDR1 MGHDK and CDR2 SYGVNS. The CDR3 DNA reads TGTGCCAGCAGTGAATACGGTGGCTACACCTTC. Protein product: CASSEYGGYTF.

CDR3 coding DNA: TGCAGCGTTGACCGCACAGATACGCAGTATTTT. Translated: CSVDRTDTQYF. The rearrangement joins TRBV29-1 to TRBJ2-3; D is uncertain. CDR1 is SQVTM, CDR2 ANQGSEA, per germline. The ends were cut back, 3 bases at V and 1 base at J, with 2 bases in the middle. The CDR3 runs 11 residues.

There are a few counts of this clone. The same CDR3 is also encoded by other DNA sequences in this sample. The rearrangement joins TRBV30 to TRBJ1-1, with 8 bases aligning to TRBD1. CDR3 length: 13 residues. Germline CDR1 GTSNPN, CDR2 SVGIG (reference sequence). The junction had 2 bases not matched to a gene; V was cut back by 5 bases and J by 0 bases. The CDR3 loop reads CAWSGQVNTEAFF. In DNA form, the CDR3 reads TGTGCCTGGTCGGGACAGGTGAACACTGAAGCTTTCTTT. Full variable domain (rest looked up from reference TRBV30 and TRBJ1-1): SQTIHQWPATLVQPVGSPLSLECTVEGTSNPNLYWYRQAAGRGLQLLFYSVGIGQISSEVPQNLSASRPQDRQFILSSKKLLLSDSGFYLCAWSGQVNTEAFFGQGTRLTVV.

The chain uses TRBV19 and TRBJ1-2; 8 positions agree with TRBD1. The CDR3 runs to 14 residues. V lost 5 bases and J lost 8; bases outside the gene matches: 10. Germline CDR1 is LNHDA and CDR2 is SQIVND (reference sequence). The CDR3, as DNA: TGTGCCAGTAGTCTCCGGGACAGGTTGGAGGGCTACACCTTC. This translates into CASSLRDRLEGYTF.

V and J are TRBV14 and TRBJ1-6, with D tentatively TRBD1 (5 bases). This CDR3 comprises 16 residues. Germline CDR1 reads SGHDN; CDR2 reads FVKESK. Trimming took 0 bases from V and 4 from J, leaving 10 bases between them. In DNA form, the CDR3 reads TGTGCCAGCAGCCAAGAAACGGGGCATTATAATTCACCCCTCCACTTT. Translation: CASSQETGHYNSPLHF.

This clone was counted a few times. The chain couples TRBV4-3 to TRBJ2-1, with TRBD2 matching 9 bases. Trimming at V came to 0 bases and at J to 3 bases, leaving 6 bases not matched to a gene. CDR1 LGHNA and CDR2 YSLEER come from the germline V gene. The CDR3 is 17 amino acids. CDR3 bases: TGCGCCAGCAGCCAAGAGGCAGGGCGGGGGGGCTACAATGAGCAGTTCTTC. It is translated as CASSQEAGRGGYNEQFF.

The CDR3 sequence is CASSEYRTGNEQFF. In DNA form, the CDR3 reads TGTGCCAGCAGTGAATATAGGACAGGTAATGAGCAGTTCTTC. V is TRBV25-1 and J is TRBJ2-1; 7 bases agree with TRBD1. The CDR3 sequence is 14 residues long. Germline V gene data show CDR1 as MGHDK and CDR2 as SYGVNS. The trim removed 0 bases at V and 7 bases at J, leaving 3 bases unmatched.

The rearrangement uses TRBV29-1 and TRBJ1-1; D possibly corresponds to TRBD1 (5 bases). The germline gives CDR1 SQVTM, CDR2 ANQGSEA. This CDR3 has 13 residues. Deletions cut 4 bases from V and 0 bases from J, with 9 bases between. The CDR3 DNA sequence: TGCAGCGTTGTAGACAGCATGAACACTGAAGCTTTCTTT. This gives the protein CSVVDSMNTEAFF. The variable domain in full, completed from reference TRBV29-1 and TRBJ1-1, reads SAVISQKPSRDICQRGTSLTIQCQVDSQVTMMFWYRQQPGQSLTLIATANQGSEATYESGFVIDKFPISRPNLTFSTLTVSNMSPEDSSIYLCSVVDSMNTEAFFGQGTRLTVV.

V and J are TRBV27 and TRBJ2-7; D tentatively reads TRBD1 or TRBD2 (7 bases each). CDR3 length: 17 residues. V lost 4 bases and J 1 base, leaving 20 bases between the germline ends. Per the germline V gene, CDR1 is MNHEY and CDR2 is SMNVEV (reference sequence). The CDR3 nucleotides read TGTGCCAGCAGTTATGGGGGAGGGGGCTCCTATTCCTACGAGCAGTACTTC. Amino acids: CASSYGGGGSYSYEQYF.

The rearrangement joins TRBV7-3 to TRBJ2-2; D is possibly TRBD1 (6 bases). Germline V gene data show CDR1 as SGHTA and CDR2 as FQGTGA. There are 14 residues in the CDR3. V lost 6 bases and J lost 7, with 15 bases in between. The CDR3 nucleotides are TGTGCCAGCAGTTCCGGGACACTAGGCGGGGAGCTGTTTTTT. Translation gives CASSSGTLGGELFF.